A single sample gave rise to the 15 T cell receptor beta chains below, sequenced in a study of blood T cell repertoires in COVID-19. Only in-frame clones appear in the TCRdb table, and some are missing; sequencing was by immunoSEQ multiplex PCR. The sample lists approximately 180,000 clones; approximately 81% were seen once. The sequenced material came from peripheral blood. Receptors were obtained from a person aged 70 to 85 with COVID-19, enrolled during active disease.

This sequence joins TRBV11-3 and TRBJ2-1; a weak D match, TRBD2 (6 bases). V gave up 6 bases and J gave up 6 bases, with 15 bases separating them. The CDR3 has 14 amino acids. Germline V gene lookup returns CDR1 SGHNT and CDR2 YENEEA. In DNA, the CDR3 is TGTGCCAGCAGTGAGATCGGGGGTGTCAATGAGCAGTTCTTC. It codes for CASSEIGGVNEQFF. The full variable domain, completed using reference TRBV11-3 and TRBJ2-1, is EAGVVQSPRYKIIEKKQPVAFWCNPISGHNTLYWYLQNLGQGPELLIRYENEEAVDDSQLPKDRFSAERLKGVDSTLKIQPAELGDSAVYLCASSEIGGVNEQFFGPGTRLTVL.

The chain is built from TRBV11-2 and TRBJ2-1; 7 bases fit TRBD2. Germline loops: CDR1 SGHAT, CDR2 FQNNGV. CDR3 length: 14 amino acids. V shed 1 base and J 9 bases; nucleotides not matched to a gene: 6. CDR3: CASSLATSTGEQFF. DNA for the CDR3: TGTGCCAGCAGCTTAGCGACTAGCACGGGTGAGCAGTTCTTC.

The chain links TRBV7-2 to TRBJ1-2; 7 bases align to TRBD1. J was trimmed by 1 base and V by 2 bases; bases with no gene match: 7. The CDR3 has 16 residues. Germline V lookup: CDR1 SGHTA, CDR2 FQGNSA. The CDR3 loop is CASSLRGGTDNYGYTF. The CDR3 nucleotides are TGTGCCAGCAGCTTACGCGGAGGGACAGATAACTATGGCTACACCTTC.

The chain uses TRBV19 and TRBJ1-1; D gene ambiguous. Germline lookup yields CDR1 LNHDA and CDR2 SQIVND (reference sequence). Trimming stripped 5 bases from V and 1 base from J, with 14 bases between. The CDR3 totals 15 residues. The CDR3 region is CASSQPAGSNTEAFF. For the CDR3, the DNA is TGTGCCAGTAGTCAGCCGGCAGGTTCGAACACTGAAGCTTTCTTT.

Only one count was recorded for this clone. The rearrangement links TRBV28 to TRBJ1-2; D remains unclear. Germline V lookup: CDR1 MDHEN, CDR2 SYDVKM. The CDR3 sequence is 12 residues long. The V end was cut by 1 base, the J end by 7 bases, with 7 bases between. CDR3 residues: CASSLSEGGYTF. Here the CDR3 DNA reads TGTGCCAGCAGTTTATCTGAGGGTGGCTACACCTTC.

The J gene is TRBJ2-2, the V gene TRBV6-5, with a tentative D call TRBD2 (5 bases). Trimming pared 8 bases from V and 0 bases from J, leaving 10 bases between. This CDR3 has 14 residues. The germline CDR1 and CDR2 sequences are MNHEY and SVGAGI. The CDR3 DNA sequence: TGTGCCAGCCGAGCGGAGCCGAACACCGGGGAGCTGTTTTTT. This sequence encodes CASRAEPNTGELFF.

This chain uses TRBV2 with TRBJ2-1, with 7 nucleotides matching TRBD2. CDR1 is SNHLY, CDR2 FYNNEI, per germline. This CDR3 is built from 15 residues. With V trimmed by 4 bases and J by 4 bases, 7 bases remained unmatched. The CDR3 region is CASSVYLAVYNEQFF. For the CDR3, the DNA is TGTGCCAGCAGTGTGTACCTAGCGGTATACAATGAGCAGTTCTTC.

This clone turned up a few times. The chain is built from TRBV7-8 and TRBJ2-6; D possibly corresponds to TRBD1 (6 bases). V gave up 5 bases and J gave up 0 bases, with 14 bases separating them. The germline V gene has CDR1 SGHVS and CDR2 FQNEAQ. The CDR3 has 17 residues. CDR3 bases: TGTGCCAGCAGCGACCGGGACATTACCTCTGGGGCCAACGTCCTGACTTTC. Protein product: CASSDRDITSGANVLTF. Combining the CDR3 with reference TRBV7-8 and TRBJ2-6 gives the whole variable domain GAGVSQSPRYKVAKRGQDVALRCDPISGHVSLFWYQQALGQGPEFLTYFQNEAQLDKSGLPSDRFFAERPEGSVSTLKIQRTQQEDSAVYLCASSDRDITSGANVLTFGAGSRLTVL.

The V call is TRBV29-1, the J call TRBJ2-5, with TRBD1 matching over 10 bases. J lost 6 bases, V lost 3 bases, and 13 bases had no gene match. This CDR3 is 16 amino acids long. Germline V gene sequence: CDR1 SQVTM, CDR2 ANQGSEA. The chain's CDR3 is CSVEGYGTGVGKTQYF. The CDR3 nucleotides are TGCAGCGTTGAGGGGTACGGGACAGGGGTAGGAAAGACCCAGTACTTC. Full variable domain (remainder filled in from reference TRBV29-1 and TRBJ2-5): SAVISQKPSRDICQRGTSLTIQCQVDSQVTMMFWYRQQPGQSLTLIATANQGSEATYESGFVIDKFPISRPNLTFSTLTVSNMSPEDSSIYLCSVEGYGTGVGKTQYFGPGTRLLVL.

This clone was detected only a few times. The chain couples TRBV5-4 to TRBJ2-3, with TRBD2 matching 9 bases. With V trimmed by 10 bases and J by 9 bases, 12 bases remained unmatched. The V gene's germline CDR1 is SGHNT and CDR2 YYREEE (reference sequence). This CDR3 is 13 amino acids long. CDR3 nucleotide sequence: TGTGCCGGCAAAGCGGGAGGCACACCGACGCAGTATTTT. It yields the protein CAGKAGGTPTQYF.

V gene TRBV11-1 combines with J gene TRBJ2-2; 9 bases line up with TRBD1. The germline V gene encodes CDR1 SGHAT and CDR2 FQDESV (reference sequence). The CDR3 consists of 15 residues. The V segment lost 4 bases and the J segment 4 bases; nucleotides outside the gene matches: 4. The CDR3 region is CASSSRQGVTGELFF. CDR3 sequence (DNA): TGTGCCAGCAGCTCTAGACAGGGGGTCACCGGGGAGCTGTTTTTT.

The table lists this clone with a count of one. The chain employs TRBV7-8 and TRBJ2-2, with 7 bases that match TRBD2. With 2 bases clipped from V and 0 bases from J, the junction kept 12 bases outside the gene matches. The CDR3 totals 19 residues. CDR1 SGHVS and CDR2 FQNEAQ come from the germline V gene. The CDR3 DNA sequence: TGTGCCAGCAGCTTAAGGGGTTTCGGGAGGACCGCGAACACCGGGGAGCTGTTTTTT. This gives the protein CASSLRGFGRTANTGELFF.

This clone was detected once. The chain links TRBV19 to TRBJ2-4; D is uncertain. Trimming shortened V by 4 bases and J by 3 bases, and 13 bases separated the two germline ends. CDR3 length equals 15 residues. Germline lookup yields CDR1 LNHDA and CDR2 SQIVND (reference sequence). In nucleotides, the CDR3 is TGTGCCAGTAGTAAGCAGGTTGGTGTCAAAAACATTCAGTACTTC. Its translation: CASSKQVGVKNIQYF. The variable domain in full, completed from reference TRBV19 and TRBJ2-4, reads DGGITQSPKYLFRKEGQNVTLSCEQNLNHDAMYWYRQDPGQGLRLIYYSQIVNDFQKGDIAEGYSVSREKKESFPLTVTSAQKNPTAFYLCASSKQVGVKNIQYFGAGTRLSVL.

This clone was found once. This chain links TRBV7-9 with TRBJ2-1; D possibly corresponds to TRBD1 (6 bases). This CDR3 is 12 amino acids long. Per the germline V gene, CDR1 is SEHNR and CDR2 is FQNEAQ (reference sequence). V gave up 4 bases and J gave up 7 bases, with 8 bases separating them. The CDR3 is CASSYRENEQFF. In DNA form, the CDR3 reads TGTGCCAGCAGCTACAGGGAAAATGAGCAGTTCTTC.

This clone was counted between two and nine times. J is TRBJ2-7 and V is TRBV19; 7 bases align to TRBD1. V lost 6 bases and J lost 0; bases outside the gene matches: 8. Germline values: CDR1 LNHDA, CDR2 SQIVND (reference sequence). The CDR3 has 15 amino acids. In DNA, the CDR3 is TGTGCCAGTAGCTTTGGGGCAGGGGGCTCCTACGAGCAGTACTTC. The encoded protein is CASSFGAGGSYEQYF.